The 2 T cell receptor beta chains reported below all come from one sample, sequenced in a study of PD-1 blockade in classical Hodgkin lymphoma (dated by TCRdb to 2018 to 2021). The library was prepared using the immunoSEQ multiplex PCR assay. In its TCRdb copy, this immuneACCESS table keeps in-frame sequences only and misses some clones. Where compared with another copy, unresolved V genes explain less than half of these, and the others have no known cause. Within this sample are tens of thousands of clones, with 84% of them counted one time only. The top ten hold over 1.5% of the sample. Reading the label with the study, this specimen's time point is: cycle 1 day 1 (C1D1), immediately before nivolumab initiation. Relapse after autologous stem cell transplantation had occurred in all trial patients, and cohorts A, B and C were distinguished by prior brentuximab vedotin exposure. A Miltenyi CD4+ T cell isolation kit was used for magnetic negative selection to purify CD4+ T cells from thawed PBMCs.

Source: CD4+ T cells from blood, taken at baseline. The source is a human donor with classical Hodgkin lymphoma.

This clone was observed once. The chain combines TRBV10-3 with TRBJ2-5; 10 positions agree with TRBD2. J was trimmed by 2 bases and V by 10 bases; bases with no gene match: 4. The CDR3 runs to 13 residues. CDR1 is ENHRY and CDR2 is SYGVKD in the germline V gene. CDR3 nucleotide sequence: TGTGCCACTAGCGGGGGACAACAAGAGACCCAGTACTTC. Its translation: CATSGGQQETQYF.

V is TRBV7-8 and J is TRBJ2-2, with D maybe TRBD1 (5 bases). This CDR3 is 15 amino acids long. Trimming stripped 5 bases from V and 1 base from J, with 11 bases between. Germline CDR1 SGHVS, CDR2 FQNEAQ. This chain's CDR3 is CASSRTGVNTGELFF. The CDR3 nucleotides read TGTGCCAGCAGCCGTACAGGAGTGAACACCGGGGAGCTGTTTTTT. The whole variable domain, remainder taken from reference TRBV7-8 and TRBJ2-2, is GAGVSQSPRYKVAKRGQDVALRCDPISGHVSLFWYQQALGQGPEFLTYFQNEAQLDKSGLPSDRFFAERPEGSVSTLKIQRTQQEDSAVYLCASSRTGVNTGELFFGEGSRLTVL.